This TCR beta chain was sequenced during a study of T-cell memory formation after mild COVID-19. TCRdb used MiXCR to reprocess the 5' RACE reads, holding one entry per CDR3 protein. The sample holds about 390,000 distinct CDR3 sequences, over 20% seen once. This clonotype was recorded a few times. This CDR3 comprises 13 residues. The sequencing sample was made of PBMCs or a T cell subset sorted from them (not recorded which). The chain recombines TRBV21-1 with TRBJ2-3. TRBV21-1 is a documented pseudogene. This receptor was identified in an adult woman who had mild COVID-19 (a few samples of this study predate the infection). Cell type and time point are not known. In DNA form, the CDR3 reads TGTGCCAGCGGTCGGGGTTGTGAAGATACGCAGTATTTT. It encodes CASGRGCEDTQYF.